These T cell receptor beta chains were read from a single sample in a study of CD8 T cells in ankylosing spondylitis. TCRdb reprocessed the 5' RACE reads via MiXCR and lists one record per CDR3 protein. Here the sample spans nearly 250,000 distinct CDR3 sequences, 32% being singletons. Sequencing was done on a sample of blood, either unsorted or a sorted T cell fraction (not recorded which). The receptors were sampled from a male donor with ankylosing spondylitis or in good health (not recorded which). The CDR3 runs from the conserved cysteine through the conserved F or W. The order of the fields is CDR3 length, V gene, D gene, J gene, clone size, CDR3 DNA, CDR3 protein. The D gene is left open where the match is weak. The listing skips clone size in some rows; elsewhere it reads once, few, many or a size class.

17	TRBV13	TRBD2	TRBJ2-5	.	TGTGCCAGCAGCCCAGCGGGCGGACTAGCGGGCCAAGAGACCCAGTACTTC	CASSPAGGLAGQETQYF
16	TRBV20-1	TRBD2	TRBJ2-1	few	TGCAGTGCTAGAGTCCTAGCGGAGCACTCCTACAATGAGCAGTTCTTC	CSARVLAEHSYNEQFF
17	TRBV5-5	.	TRBJ1-6	.	TGTGCCAGCAGCTTGGTTGTCGGGAGCTCCTATAATTCACCCCTCCACTTT	CASSLVVGSSYNSPLHF
14	TRBV29-1	TRBD1	TRBJ2-7	.	TGCAGCGTAACGACTAGGGACAGGGGCTACGAGCAGTACTTC	CSVTTRDRGYEQYF
13	TRBV7-9	.	TRBJ1-2	.	TGTGCCAGCAGCCCCGGGGAGGGAACCGGCTACACCTTC	CASSPGEGTGYTF
15	TRBV27	.	TRBJ2-1	.	TGTTCCAGCAGGTTATATTCTCTTGCCTACAATGAGCAGTTCTTC	CSSRLYSLAYNEQFF
18	TRBV7-3	TRBD2	TRBJ2-3	.	TGTGCCAGCAGCCCGATGGGACTAGCGGGGGCCCCGACAGATACGCAGTATTTT	CASSPMGLAGAPTDTQYF
13	TRBV6-5	.	TRBJ2-7	many	TGTGCCAGCAGTTACTCAGGGACCTACGAGCAGTACTTC	CASSYSGTYEQYF
16	TRBV5-6	.	TRBJ2-5	.	TGTGCCAGCAGTTCCCGTGGACGGAGCCGCAAAGAGACCCAGTACTTC	CASSSRGRSRKETQYF
15	TRBV9	.	TRBJ2-3	.	TGTGCCAGCAGCCCTGACCTAGGAGGGGGAGATACGCAGTATTTT	CASSPDLGGGDTQYF
15	TRBV20-1	TRBD1	TRBJ2-5	once	TGCAGTGCTAGTTCCCCAGGGGGCATTAGAGAGACCCAGTACTTC	CSASSPGGIRETQYF
13	TRBV12-3/TRBV12-4	.	TRBJ1-2	.	TGTGCCAGCAGCCCAGACATAAACTATGGCTACACCTTC	CASSPDINYGYTF
16	TRBV10-2	.	TRBJ2-3	.	TGCGCCAGCAGTGAGTCGGGGGGGGCTAGCACAGATACGCAGTATTTT	CASSESGGASTDTQYF
14	TRBV20-1	TRBD1	TRBJ1-5	.	TGCAGTGCCGGGACAGGGGGGAAAAATCAGCCCCAGCATTTT	CSAGTGGKNQPQHF
14	TRBV12-3/TRBV12-4	.	TRBJ2-5	.	TGTGCCAGCAGTTTAGTGGCTAAACAAGAGACCCAGTACTTC	CASSLVAKQETQYF
15	TRBV9	TRBD2	TRBJ2-2	few	TGTGCCAGCAGCGCCGGGGGGAGGAACACCGGGGAGCTGTTTTTT	CASSAGGRNTGELFF
14	TRBV10-3	TRBD2	TRBJ2-1	few	TGTGCCATCAGTGAGACTAGCGGTTACAATGAGCAGTTCTTC	CAISETSGYNEQFF
18	TRBV10-3	.	TRBJ1-1	.	TGTGCCATCAGTGAGACGGGGGAGGGCCGACTGATGAACACTGAAGCTTTCTTT	CAISETGEGRLMNTEAFF
15	TRBV5-1	TRBD1	TRBJ1-5	.	TGCGCCAGCAGCCGGACAGGGGACGACAATCAGCCCCAGCATTTT	CASSRTGDDNQPQHF
16	TRBV29-1	TRBD1	TRBJ1-2	.	TGCAGCGTGGCCGGGACAGGGGGAGGCATTAACTATGGCTACACCTTC	CSVAGTGGGINYGYTF
16	TRBV20-1	TRBD1	TRBJ1-2	few	TGCAGTGCTAGAAGCTTTGGACAGGGGAACGACTATGGCTACACCTTC	CSARSFGQGNDYGYTF
15	TRBV12-3/TRBV12-4	TRBD1	TRBJ1-5	.	TGTGCCAGCAGATACAGGGGGCAGGGCAATCAGCCCCAGCATTTT	CASRYRGQGNQPQHF
14	TRBV11-2	.	TRBJ2-1	.	TGTGCCAGCAGCTTTCGGGGGGCGGGAAATGAGCAGTTCTTC	CASSFRGAGNEQFF
12	TRBV7-9	.	TRBJ2-5	.	TGTGCCAGCAGCTTGGGGGAAGAGACCCAGTACTTC	CASSLGEETQYF
12	TRBV7-3	.	TRBJ2-2	.	TGTGCCAGCAGCTACTTTTCCGGGGAGCTGTTTTTT	CASSYFSGELFF